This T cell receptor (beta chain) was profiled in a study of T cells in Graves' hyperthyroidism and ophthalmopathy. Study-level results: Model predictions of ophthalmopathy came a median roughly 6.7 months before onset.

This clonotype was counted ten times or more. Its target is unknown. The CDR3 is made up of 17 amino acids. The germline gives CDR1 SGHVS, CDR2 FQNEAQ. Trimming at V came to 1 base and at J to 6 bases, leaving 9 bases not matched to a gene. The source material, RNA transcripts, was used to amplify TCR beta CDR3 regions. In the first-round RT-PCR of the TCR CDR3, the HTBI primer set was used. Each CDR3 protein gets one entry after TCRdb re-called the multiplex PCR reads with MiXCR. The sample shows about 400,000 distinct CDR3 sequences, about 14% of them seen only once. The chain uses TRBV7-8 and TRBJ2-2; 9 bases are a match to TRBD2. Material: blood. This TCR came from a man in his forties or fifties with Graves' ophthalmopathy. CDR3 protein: CASSLVAGGRLAGELFF. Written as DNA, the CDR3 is TGTGCCAGCAGCTTAGTGGCGGGAGGGCGTCTCGCCGGGGAGCTGTTTTTT.